This T cell receptor beta chain was recovered during a study of T cell changes during pregnancy in multiple sclerosis. Produced via immunoSEQ multiplex PCR; TCRdb's table is partial and in-frame only. The sample shows about 40,000 clones, around 93% of them seen only once. Deletions cut 2 bases from V and 5 bases from J, with 10 bases between. Germline V gene lookup returns CDR1 SGHKS and CDR2 YYEKEE (reference sequence). The CDR3 loop spans 13 amino acids. The sequence came from a female donor with multiple sclerosis, enrolled in a pregnancy study. The rearrangement links TRBV5-5 to TRBJ1-1; D uncertain. The material was CD4+ T cells from peripheral blood mononuclear cells, obtained after pregnancy. The DNA of the CDR3 is TGTGCCAGCAGCTTTGACATGACAACTGAAGCTTTCTTT. This codes for CASSFDMTTEAFF.